This TCR beta chain was profiled in a study of blood T cells in healthy people across ages. Study-wide context: With template switching, about one barcoded beta molecule was captured per two T cells.

About this clonotype: As yet, its antigen is unknown.

The CDR3 is 16 amino acids. CDR1 and CDR2 from the germline V gene are SGHDT and YYEEEE. V was shortened by 3 bases and J by 5 bases, with 18 bases between the two germline ends. The authors ran a second PCR of 7 to 11 cycles using a sample-barcoded 5' primer and a J-beta primer mix. MiXCR was run by TCRdb on the 5' RACE reads, yielding one entry per CDR3 protein. The sample contains 1,300,000 or so distinct CDR3 sequences, 59% of which appear only once. Findings and limits, study-wide: Naive T cell percentage strongly correlated with TCR beta diversity.

Each donor's blood draw was around 10 milliliters of peripheral blood. The chain has TRBV5-6 and TRBJ2-1; D perhaps matches TRBD2 (6 bases). The sequence came from a man younger than 35 in good health. The source material was blood. CDR3: CASSSLARGYDNEQFF. In nucleotides, the CDR3 is TGTGCCAGCAGCTCGCTAGCGCGGGGATACGACAATGAGCAGTTCTTC. Looking up the rest from reference TRBV5-6 and TRBJ2-1 gives the full variable domain: DAGVTQSPTHLIKTRGQQVTLRCSPKSGHDTVSWYQQALGQGPQFIFQYYEEEERQRGNFPDRFSGHQFPNYSSELNVNALLLGDSALYLCASSSLARGYDNEQFFGPGTRLTVL.